This TCR beta chain was recorded in a study of blood T cells in healthy people across ages. In its sample, this clonotype was seen many times. The germline V gene encodes CDR1 WSHSY and CDR2 SAAADI. The CDR3 has 18 amino acids. Trimming removed 2 bases from V and 5 bases from J; junction bases left unmatched: 17. PCR was performed a second time for roughly 6 to 12 cycles using a sample-barcoded 5' primer and a J-beta primer mix. TCRdb itself ran the 5' RACE reads through MiXCR, one entry per CDR3 protein. Of roughly 1 million distinct CDR3 sequences in the sample, 25% were seen once. These data are also associated with another study on T cells of mothers and their children.

Source material: blood. The chain employs TRBV10-2 and TRBJ2-5, with TRBD1 matching over 7 bases. The sequence derives from a girl aged 2-9 years in good health. CDR3: CASSEGGRRRQGSETQYF. The CDR3 nucleotides read TGCGCCAGCAGTGAGGGCGGCCGCCGTCGACAGGGATCCGAGACCCAGTACTTC.